The sequence of this TCR beta chain was determined in a study of control samples from healthy donors and cancer patients. The CDR3 totals 15 residues. Germline values: CDR1 LGHDT, CDR2 YNNKEL (reference sequence). Trimming pared 3 bases from V and 2 bases from J, leaving 13 bases between. Clones were read by immunoSEQ multiplex PCR, and TCRdb kept only the in-frame ones, dropping some. Among roughly 70,000 clones listed, around 93% were seen once. The origin of this receptor is a woman aged 30 to 39 in good health. Specimen: blood. The V gene is TRBV3-1 (or the pseudogene TRBV3-2), the J gene TRBJ1-2; maybe TRBD1 (6 bases). In DNA, the CDR3 is TGTGCCAGCAGCCAGTGGGACATCCGAAACTATGGCTACACCTTC. Protein: CASSQWDIRNYGYTF.